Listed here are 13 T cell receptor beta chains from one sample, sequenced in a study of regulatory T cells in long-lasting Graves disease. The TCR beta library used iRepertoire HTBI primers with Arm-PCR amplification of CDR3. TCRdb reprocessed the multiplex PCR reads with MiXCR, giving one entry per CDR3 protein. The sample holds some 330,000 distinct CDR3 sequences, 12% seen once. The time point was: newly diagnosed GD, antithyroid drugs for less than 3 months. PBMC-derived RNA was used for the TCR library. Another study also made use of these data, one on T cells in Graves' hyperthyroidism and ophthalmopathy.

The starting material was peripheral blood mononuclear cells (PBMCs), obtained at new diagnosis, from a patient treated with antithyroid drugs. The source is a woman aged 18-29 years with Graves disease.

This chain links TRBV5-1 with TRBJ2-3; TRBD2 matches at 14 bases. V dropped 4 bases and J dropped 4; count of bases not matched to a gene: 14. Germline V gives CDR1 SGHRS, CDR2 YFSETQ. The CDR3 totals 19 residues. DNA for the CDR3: TGCGCCAGCAGCCCGCAACGTAAGACTAGCGGGGGGGCCCCAGATACGCAGTATTTT. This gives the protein CASSPQRKTSGGAPDTQYF.

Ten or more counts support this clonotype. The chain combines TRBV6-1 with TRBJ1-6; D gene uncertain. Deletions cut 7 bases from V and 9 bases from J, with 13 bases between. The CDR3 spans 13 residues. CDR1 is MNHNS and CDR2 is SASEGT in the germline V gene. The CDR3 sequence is CASTAGSASPLHF. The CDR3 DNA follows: TGTGCCAGCACCGCGGGTTCGGCTTCACCCCTCCACTTT.

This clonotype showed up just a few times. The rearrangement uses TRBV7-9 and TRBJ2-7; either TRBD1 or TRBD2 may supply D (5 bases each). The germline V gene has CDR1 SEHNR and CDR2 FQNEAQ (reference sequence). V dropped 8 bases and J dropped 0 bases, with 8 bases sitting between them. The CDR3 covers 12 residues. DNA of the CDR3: TGTGCCAGCGGGGGTGTCTCCTACGAGCAGTACTTC. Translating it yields CASGGVSYEQYF.

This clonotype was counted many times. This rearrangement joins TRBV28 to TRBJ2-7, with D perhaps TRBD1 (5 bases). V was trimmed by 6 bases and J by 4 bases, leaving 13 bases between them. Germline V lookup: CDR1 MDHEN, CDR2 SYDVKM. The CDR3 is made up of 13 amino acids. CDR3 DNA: TGTGCCAGCAGGGGCAGGGCGTGGTACGAGCAGTACTTC. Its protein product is CASRGRAWYEQYF. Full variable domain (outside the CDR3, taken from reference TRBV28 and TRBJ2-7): DVKVTQSSRYLVKRTGEKVFLECVQDMDHENMFWYRQDPGLGLRLIYFSYDVKMKEKGDIPEGYSVSREKKERFSLILESASTNQTSMYLCASRGRAWYEQYFGPGTRLTVT.

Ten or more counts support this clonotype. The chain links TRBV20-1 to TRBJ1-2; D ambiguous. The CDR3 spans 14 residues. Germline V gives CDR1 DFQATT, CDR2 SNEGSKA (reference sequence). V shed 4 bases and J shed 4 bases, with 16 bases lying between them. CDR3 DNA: TGCAGTGCTATATCGATAGCAGGCCCCTATGGCTACACCTTC. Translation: CSAISIAGPYGYTF.

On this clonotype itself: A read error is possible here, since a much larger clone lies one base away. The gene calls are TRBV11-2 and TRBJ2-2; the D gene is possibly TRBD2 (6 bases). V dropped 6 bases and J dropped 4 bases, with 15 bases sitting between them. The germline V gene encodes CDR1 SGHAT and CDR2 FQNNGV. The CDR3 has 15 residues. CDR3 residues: CASRQDYLSTGELFF. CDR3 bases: TGTGCCAGCAGGCAGGACTACCTGAGCACCGGGGAGCTGTTTTTT.

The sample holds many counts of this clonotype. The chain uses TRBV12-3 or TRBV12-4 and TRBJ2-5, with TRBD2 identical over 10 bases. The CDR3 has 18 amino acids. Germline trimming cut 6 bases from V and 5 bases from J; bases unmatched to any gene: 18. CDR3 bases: TGTGCCAGCAGACCCTTTTGGGCTAGCGGGGGCGGAGGGGAGACCCAGTACTTC. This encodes CASRPFWASGGGGETQYF.

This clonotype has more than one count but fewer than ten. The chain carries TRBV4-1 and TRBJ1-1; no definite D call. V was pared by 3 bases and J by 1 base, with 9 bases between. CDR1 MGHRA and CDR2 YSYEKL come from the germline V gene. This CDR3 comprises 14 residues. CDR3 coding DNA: TGCGCCAGCAGCCATCAACTGGAGAACACTGAAGCTTTCTTT. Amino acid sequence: CASSHQLENTEAFF.

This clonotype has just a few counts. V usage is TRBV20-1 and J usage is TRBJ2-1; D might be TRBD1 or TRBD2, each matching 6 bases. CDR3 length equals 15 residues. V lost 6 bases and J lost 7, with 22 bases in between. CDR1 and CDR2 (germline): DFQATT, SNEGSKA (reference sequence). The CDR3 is CSAGITGRGRNEQFF. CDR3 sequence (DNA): TGCAGTGCGGGTATAACAGGGAGAGGGAGGAATGAGCAGTTCTTC.

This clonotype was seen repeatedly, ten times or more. The DNA of the CDR3 is TGCAGTGCTAGACCCATCCGGGACTCCCCTCAGTACTTC. This sequence encodes CSARPIRDSPQYF. V gene TRBV20-1 combines with J gene TRBJ2-5, with D maybe TRBD2 (6 bases). The CDR3 consists of 13 residues. V lost 2 bases and J 11 bases, leaving 18 bases between the germline ends. Germline V gene lookup returns CDR1 DFQATT and CDR2 SNEGSKA (reference sequence).

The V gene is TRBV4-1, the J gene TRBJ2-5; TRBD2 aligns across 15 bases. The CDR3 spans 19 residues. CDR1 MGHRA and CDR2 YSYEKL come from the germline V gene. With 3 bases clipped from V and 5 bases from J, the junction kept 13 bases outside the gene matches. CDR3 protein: CASSHSPGLAGGLVETQYF. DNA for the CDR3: TGCGCCAGCAGCCATTCCCCGGGACTAGCGGGGGGCCTTGTGGAGACCCAGTACTTC.

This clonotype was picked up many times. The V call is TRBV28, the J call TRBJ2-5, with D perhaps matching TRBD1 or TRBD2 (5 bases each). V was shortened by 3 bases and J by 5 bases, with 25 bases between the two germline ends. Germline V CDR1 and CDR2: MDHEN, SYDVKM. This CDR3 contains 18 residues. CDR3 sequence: CASSFDPAGTAPAETQYF. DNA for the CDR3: TGTGCCAGCAGTTTTGACCCGGCCGGGACGGCCCCCGCTGAGACCCAGTACTTC.

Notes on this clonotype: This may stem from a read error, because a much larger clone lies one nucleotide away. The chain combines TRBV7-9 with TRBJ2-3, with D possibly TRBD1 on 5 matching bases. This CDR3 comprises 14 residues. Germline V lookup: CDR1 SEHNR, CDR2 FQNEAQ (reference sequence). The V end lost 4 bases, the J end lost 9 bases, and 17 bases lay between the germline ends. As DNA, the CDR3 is TGTGCCAGCAGCTCATCAGGGTATGAGATAACGCAGTATTTT. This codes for CASSSSGYEITQYF.